The 9 T cell receptor beta chains given below trace back to one sample, sequenced in a study of CD4+ T cells in melanoma. The table came from immunoSEQ multiplex PCR; TCRdb's copy has only in-frame clones and leaves some out. This table has 15,000 to 20,000 clones, 81% appearing once. Specimen: cells from a culture (not recorded whether cultured in vitro). Receptor source: a human donor with melanoma.

The chain is built from TRBV2 and TRBJ2-3, with D unresolved. The CDR3 is 13 amino acids. Trimming left V 5 bases short and J 6 bases short, with 12 bases between. From germline, CDR1 is SNHLY and CDR2 FYNNEI. Here the CDR3 DNA reads TGTGCCAGCAGTTTCCACCTGCGGGATACGCAGTATTTT. This translates into CASSFHLRDTQYF.

The chain carries TRBV19 and TRBJ2-1; D perhaps matches TRBD1 (5 bases). Per the germline V gene, CDR1 is LNHDA and CDR2 is SQIVND (reference sequence). V lost 3 bases, J lost 0 bases, and 9 bases lay in between. The CDR3 is 15 residues long. The CDR3 nucleotides read TGTGCCAGTAGTATGGGGCAGAGCTCCTACAATGAGCAGTTCTTC. Translated, it gives CASSMGQSSYNEQFF.

This chain connects TRBV6-5 to TRBJ1-2; 10 positions match TRBD1. V shed 2 bases, J shed 8 bases, and the junction held 5 bases outside the gene matches. The V gene's germline CDR1 is MNHEY and CDR2 SVGAGI. This CDR3 has 14 amino acids. The CDR3: CASSYDRGREGYTF. CDR3 DNA sequence: TGTGCCAGCAGTTACGACAGGGGGCGAGAGGGCTACACCTTC.

The chain links TRBV7-8 to TRBJ1-5; D is ambiguous. Germline V lookup: CDR1 SGHVS, CDR2 FQNEAQ. Trimming took off 0 bases at V and 1 base at J, with 7 bases between the two ends. The CDR3 sequence is 15 residues long. The CDR3 DNA sequence: TGTGCCAGCAGCTTAGCGCTGGGCAGCAATCAGCCCCAGCATTTT. Amino acids: CASSLALGSNQPQHF.

V and J are TRBV19 and TRBJ1-3; D is unresolved. The CDR3 loop spans 13 amino acids. Trimming removed 6 bases from V and 0 bases from J, with 6 bases in between. Germline loops: CDR1 LNHDA, CDR2 SQIVND (reference sequence). CDR3: CASRGSSGNTIYF. The DNA of the CDR3 is TGTGCCAGTAGGGGCAGCTCTGGAAACACCATATATTTT. The complete variable domain, with remaining parts taken from reference TRBV19 and TRBJ1-3, reads DGGITQSPKYLFRKEGQNVTLSCEQNLNHDAMYWYRQDPGQGLRLIYYSQIVNDFQKGDIAEGYSVSREKKESFPLTVTSAQKNPTAFYLCASRGSSGNTIYFGEGSWLTVV.

CDR3: CASSIWADTQYF. The CDR3 region has the DNA TGTGCCAGTAGTATTTGGGCCGATACGCAGTATTTT. J is TRBJ2-3 and V is TRBV19; D remains ambiguous. The germline V gene has CDR1 LNHDA and CDR2 SQIVND (reference sequence). The CDR3 runs 12 residues. The V gene lost 3 bases and the J gene lost 6 bases, with 7 bases spanning the gap. Full variable domain (outside the CDR3, taken from reference TRBV19 and TRBJ2-3): DGGITQSPKYLFRKEGQNVTLSCEQNLNHDAMYWYRQDPGQGLRLIYYSQIVNDFQKGDIAEGYSVSREKKESFPLTVTSAQKNPTAFYLCASSIWADTQYFGPGTRLTVL.

The gene calls are TRBV18 and TRBJ1-1; perhaps TRBD1 as D (6 bases). V lost 3 bases, J lost 1 base, and 18 bases lay in between. CDR1 and CDR2 from the germline V gene are KGHSH and LQKENI. The CDR3 spans 17 residues. CDR3 sequence reads: CASSPGGAGDRNTEAFF. The CDR3 DNA sequence: TGTGCCAGCTCACCTGGTGGGGCAGGGGATCGGAACACTGAAGCTTTCTTT.

This clone was counted a few times. This chain links TRBV7-2 with TRBJ2-7, with 7 bases lining up with TRBD1. The germline gives CDR1 SGHTA, CDR2 FQGNSA. The CDR3 is 14 residues long. V lost 4 bases and J lost 5; bases outside the gene matches: 8. CDR3 coding DNA: TGTGCCAGCAGCTCAACCCGACAGGGCCACGAGCAGTACTTC. This sequence encodes CASSSTRQGHEQYF.

This clone has a single count. The rearrangement links TRBV30 to TRBJ1-2; perhaps TRBD1 as D (6 bases). Looked up from germline, CDR1 is GTSNPN and CDR2 is SVGIG (reference sequence). V was trimmed by 3 bases and J by 7 bases, leaving 12 bases between them. The CDR3 is made up of 12 amino acids. The CDR3 DNA follows: TGTGCCTGGAGGGGGACATACGGTGGCTACACCTTC. Protein sequence: CAWRGTYGGYTF.